The 5 T cell receptor beta chains given below trace back to one sample, sequenced in a study of cytomegalovirus exposure and HLA in healthy donors. Primers: 60 Vbeta forward and 13 Jbeta reverse. Only in-frame clones appear in the TCRdb table, and some are missing; sequencing was by immunoSEQ multiplex PCR. Here the sample spans tens of thousands of clones, approximately 73% being singletons. Sequencing was done on a sample of PBMCs. The origin of the receptors is a man aged 45-65 years in good health and CMV-seronegative.

The V gene is TRBV29-1, the J gene TRBJ1-4, with TRBD1 matching 7 bases. This CDR3 region has 15 residues. From germline, CDR1 is SQVTM and CDR2 ANQGSEA. V was pared by 7 bases and J by 4 bases, with 12 bases of the junction left unmatched. The CDR3 region is CSGAVTGSSNEKLFF. CDR3 nucleotides: TGCAGCGGCGCCGTGACAGGGAGCAGTAATGAAAAACTGTTTTTT.

Only a few counts were recorded for this clone. The J gene is TRBJ1-3, the V gene TRBV9; D unclear. Trimming took 3 bases from V and 4 from J, leaving 11 bases between them. The CDR3 is made up of 14 amino acids. Germline CDR1 SGDLS, CDR2 YYNGEE. CDR3 loop: CASSGALLGNTIYF. CDR3 DNA sequence: TGTGCCAGCAGCGGAGCTCTATTAGGAAACACCATATATTTT.

The V and J genes are TRBV27 and TRBJ2-5; 7 nucleotides line up with TRBD1. The end of the DNA is better explained by TRBJ2-7, so the J call may be wrong. Per the germline V gene, CDR1 is MNHEY and CDR2 is SMNVEV (reference sequence). This CDR3 spans 15 amino acids. For the CDR3, the DNA is TGTGCCAGCAGTTGGCGACCGGGACAGACCTACGAGCAGTACTTC. Its translation is CASSWRPGQTYEQYF.

The chain recombines TRBV5-6 with TRBJ1-1, with D hard to call. The germline V and J ends were trimmed by 2 bases and 10 bases, with 12 bases remaining between them. CDR3 length: 12 amino acids. Germline lookup yields CDR1 SGHDT and CDR2 YYEEEE. The CDR3 region is CASSFGRLGAFF. Here the CDR3 DNA reads TGTGCCAGCAGCTTTGGGCGCCTTGGAGCTTTCTTT.

The chain combines TRBV4-1 with TRBJ2-7, with D perhaps TRBD1 (6 bases). V gave up 4 bases and J gave up 0 bases, with 19 bases separating them. The germline gives CDR1 MGHRA, CDR2 YSYEKL. The CDR3 runs 17 residues. CDR3 coding DNA: TGCGCCAGCAGCCTTCACCCGGGACAAAAAAACTCCTACGAGCAGTACTTC. Residues: CASSLHPGQKNSYEQYF.